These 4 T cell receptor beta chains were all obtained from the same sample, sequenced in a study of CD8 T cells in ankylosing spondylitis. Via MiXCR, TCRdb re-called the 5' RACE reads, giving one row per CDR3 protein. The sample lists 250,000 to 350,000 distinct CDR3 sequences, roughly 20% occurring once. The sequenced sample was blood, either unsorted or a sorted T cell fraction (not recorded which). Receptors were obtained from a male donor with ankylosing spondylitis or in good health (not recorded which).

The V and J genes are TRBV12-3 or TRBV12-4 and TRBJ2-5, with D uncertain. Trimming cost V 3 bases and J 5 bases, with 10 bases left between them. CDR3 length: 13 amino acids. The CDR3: CASSLGRIETQYF. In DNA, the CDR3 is TGTGCCAGCAGTTTGGGCAGGATTGAGACCCAGTACTTC.

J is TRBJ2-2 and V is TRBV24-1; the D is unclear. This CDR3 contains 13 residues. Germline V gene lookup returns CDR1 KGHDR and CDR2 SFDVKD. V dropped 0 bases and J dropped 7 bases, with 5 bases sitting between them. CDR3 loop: CATSDLTGGELFF. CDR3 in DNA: TGTGCCACCAGTGATTTGACGGGCGGGGAGCTGTTTTTT.

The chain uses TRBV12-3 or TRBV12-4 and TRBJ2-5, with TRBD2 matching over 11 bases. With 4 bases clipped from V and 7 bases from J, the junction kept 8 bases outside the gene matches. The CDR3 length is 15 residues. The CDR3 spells CASSSWVGTSGTQYF. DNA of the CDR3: TGTGCCAGCAGTTCCTGGGTGGGGACTAGCGGGACCCAGTACTTC.

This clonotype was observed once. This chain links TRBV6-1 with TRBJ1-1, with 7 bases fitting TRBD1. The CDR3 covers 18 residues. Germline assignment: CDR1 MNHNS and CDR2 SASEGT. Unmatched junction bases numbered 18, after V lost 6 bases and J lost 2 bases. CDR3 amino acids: CASSHAKGARGINTEAFF. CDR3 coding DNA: TGTGCCAGCAGCCACGCTAAGGGGGCGAGGGGGATAAACACTGAAGCTTTCTTT.